This T cell receptor beta chain was identified during a study of monozygotic twins with inflammatory bowel disease. One entry per CDR3 protein, without DNA, is what TCRdb gives after re-calling the 5' RACE reads. Its listing shows about 300,000 distinct CDR3 sequences. The TCR sequence derives from a human donor with ulcerative colitis or Crohn's disease, or a healthy co-twin of an affected twin (not recorded which). Sequencing was carried out using blood.

The CDR3 sequence: CASSPPGQGSNEQFF. The chain links TRBV7-2 to TRBJ2-1; the D call of TRBD1 rests on TCRdb alone, since no DNA is present to check it. Germline V gene data show CDR1 as SGHTA and CDR2 as FQGNSA. The CDR3 loop spans 15 amino acids.